The T cell receptor (beta chain) under discussion was sequenced for a study of vaccination and CD4 T cells after COVID-19 (dated by TCRdb to 2022 to 2024). Study-level background: SARS-CoV-2 positivity had been established in the convalescent patients by nasal swab PCR, and mild disease was recorded in under ten of these patients and severe disease in one. The convalescent cohort included six males and four females, with two Hispanic individuals, seven Caucasians, two Asians and one multiracial person. Each participant got two doses of either the Pfizer-BioNTech BNT162b2 vaccine (n=8) or the Moderna mRNA-1273 vaccine (n=2). Post-COVID blood samples from convalescent patients were collected a median of around 100 days after diagnosis, with a range of 35 to 161 days. The time from the second vaccine dose to post-vaccine blood sampling had a median of roughly 79 days and ranged from about 12 to 250 days. Culture stimuli were overlapping spike peptide pools from SARS-CoV-2 and from the common cold coronaviruses HCoV-NL63, HCoV-OC43 and HCoV-229E. Control cultures used a CEFX viral epitope pool as positive control, an HIV-1 Nef peptide pool as negative control, or no peptide. The spike-specific CD4+ TCR repertoire was compared before and after mRNA vaccination in over nine COVID-19 convalescent patients and several infection-naive healthy vaccine recipients. The paper's findings and limits, for the study overall: In convalescent patients, a median about 86% of post-vaccine SARS-CoV-2-reactive clones were detected only after vaccination, and vaccine-specific priming was suggested by this finding. The median count of SARS-CoV-2-reactive clonotypes went up from 20 to 25 after infection to a few dozen after vaccination, although the change was not significant. The number of convalescent patients in the study was relatively small, and the study did not examine early timepoints following natural infection. Of the vaccine-specific clones in convalescent patients, 304 of 307, or nearly all, reacted only to SARS-CoV-2 spike and did not cross-react with common cold coronaviruses.

The CDR3 runs 13 residues from the cysteine to the phenylalanine. Only the CDR3 DNA stays, 39 bases, in frame from base 1. Trimming accounts for 5 bases at V and 1 base at J, while the number of junction bases matched to no gene is 3. The germline V gene (reference sequence) supplies CDR1 DFQATT and CDR2 SNEGSKA. The sample holds a few counts of this clonotype. The antigen it recognizes is unknown. It has no much larger one-base neighbor in the sample; base qualities were not kept. The treatment or condition label, read with the paper, signifies: roughly 11-day PBMC culture with coronavirus spike peptide pools or control peptides (ViraFEST assay). The ViraFEST assay was used in the study, in which antigen-specific T cells were expanded with peptide pools and expanded clonotypes were subsequently identified by TCR sequencing. The positive SARS-CoV-2 PCR tests of the convalescent patients were dated from March to December 2020, before the Alpha, Beta and Delta variants emerged in the United States. Over 1.5 million PBMCs per well were cultured in IMDM with roughly 5.5% human AB serum and around 10 IU/ml IL-2, plus 10 ug/ml peptide pools. On days 3 and 7, half of the culture medium was replaced with fresh IL-2-containing medium. CD4+ T cells were isolated after 10 days of culture through negative selection using the EasySep CD4+ T cell isolation kit. Ficoll-Paque Plus gradient centrifugation was used to isolate PBMCs from whole blood, and the isolated PBMCs were then either used fresh or cryopreserved at -140C. Triplicate wells were generally used for each culture condition.

Library preparation employed PCR. At the Johns Hopkins FTIC core, DNA from the cultured CD4+ T cells underwent TCR sequencing with the Oncomine TCR Beta short-read assay. Genomic DNA was extracted from the cultured CD4+ T cells with the QIAamp micro DNA kit. Oncomine TCR Beta libraries from cultured CD4+ T cells were pooled using unique dual indexes and sequenced on an Illumina iSeq 100. On the study's bioinformatics: Non-productive sequences were removed, and CDR3s not starting with C, not ending with F or W, or shorter than 7 amino acids were discarded. Antigen-specific clonotypes were identified with the MANAFEST web application by comparing peptide-stimulated wells with reference and other culture wells. For a clone to be called positive, the clone needed an FDR below 0.05, an odds ratio above 5, and a productive frequency above 0.1% in at least two of three replicate wells. A clonotype was classed as cross-reactive if the clonotype showed significant expansion both in SARS-CoV-2 spike wells and in at least one common cold coronavirus spike condition. Levenshtein distances (stringdist) and unrooted phylogenetic trees (ape) in R version 3.6.1 were used to assess CDR3 homology. The public reads were run again by TCRdb, first through fastp at Q25 and then through MiXCR, and only productive beta chains were kept. Identical CDR3 protein sequences are pooled into one entry, listed with their most common genes and DNA. It is TCRdb's table, rather than the study itself, that gives the V and J calls and clone size. This sample gives roughly 3,500 distinct CDR3 sequences in total; roughly 17% of them show up just once. 14% of the sample belongs to the ten largest clones.

This receptor was taken from a human donor who had recovered from COVID-19. The source material was CD4+ T cells from blood, cultured in vitro. The rearranged chain carries TRBV20-1 and TRBJ2-5, with 8 bases matching TRBD2. The CDR3 has the sequence CSALGLGQETQYF. The DNA sequence is as follows: TGCAGTGCTTTGGGACTAGGCCAAGAGACCCAGTACTTC.